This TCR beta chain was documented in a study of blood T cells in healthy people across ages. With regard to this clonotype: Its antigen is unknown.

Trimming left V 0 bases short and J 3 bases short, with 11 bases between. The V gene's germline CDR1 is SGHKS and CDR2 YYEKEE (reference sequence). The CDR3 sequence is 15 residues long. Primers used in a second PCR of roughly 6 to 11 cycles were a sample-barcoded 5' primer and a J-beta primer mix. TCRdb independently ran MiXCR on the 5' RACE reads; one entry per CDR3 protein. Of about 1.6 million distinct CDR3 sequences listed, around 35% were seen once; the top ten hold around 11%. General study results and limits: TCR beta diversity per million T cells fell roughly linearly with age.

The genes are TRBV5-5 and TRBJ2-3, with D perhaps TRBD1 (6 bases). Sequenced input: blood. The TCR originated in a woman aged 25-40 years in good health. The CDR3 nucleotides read TGTGCCAGCAGCTTGGTGGGACACACTACAGATACGCAGTATTTT. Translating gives CASSLVGHTTDTQYF.